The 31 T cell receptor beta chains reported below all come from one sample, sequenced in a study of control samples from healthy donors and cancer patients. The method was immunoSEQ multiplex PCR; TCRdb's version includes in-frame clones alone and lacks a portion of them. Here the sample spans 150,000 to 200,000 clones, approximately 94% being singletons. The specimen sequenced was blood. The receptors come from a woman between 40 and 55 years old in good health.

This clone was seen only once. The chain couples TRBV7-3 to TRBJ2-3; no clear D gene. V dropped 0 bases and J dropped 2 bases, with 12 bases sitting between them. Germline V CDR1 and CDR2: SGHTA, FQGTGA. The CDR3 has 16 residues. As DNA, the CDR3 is TGTGCCAGCAGCTTAACGCGGTATGGTCCCACAGATACGCAGTATTTT. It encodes CASSLTRYGPTDTQYF.

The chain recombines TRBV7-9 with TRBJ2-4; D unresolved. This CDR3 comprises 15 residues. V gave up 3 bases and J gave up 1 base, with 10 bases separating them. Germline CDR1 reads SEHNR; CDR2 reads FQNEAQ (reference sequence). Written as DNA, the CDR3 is TGTGCCAGCAGCTTTGAGATTGCTGCCAAAAACATTCAGTACTTC. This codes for CASSFEIAAKNIQYF.

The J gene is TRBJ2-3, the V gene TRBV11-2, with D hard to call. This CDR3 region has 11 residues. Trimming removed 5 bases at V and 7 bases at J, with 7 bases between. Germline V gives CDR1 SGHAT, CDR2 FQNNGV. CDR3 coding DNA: TGTGCCAGCAGCCCCGACAATACGCAGTATTTT. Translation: CASSPDNTQYF.

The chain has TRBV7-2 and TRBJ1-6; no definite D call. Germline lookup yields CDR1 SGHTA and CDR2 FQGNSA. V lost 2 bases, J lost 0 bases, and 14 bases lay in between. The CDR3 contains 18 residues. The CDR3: CASSLNRIVSSYNSPLHF. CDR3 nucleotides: TGTGCCAGCAGCTTAAATCGTATAGTAAGCTCCTATAATTCACCCCTCCACTTT. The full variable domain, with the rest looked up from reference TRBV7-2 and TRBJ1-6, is GAGVSQSPSNKVTEKGKDVELRCDPISGHTALYWYRQSLGQGLEFLIYFQGNSAPDKSGLPSDRFSAERTGGSVSTLTIQRTQQEDSAVYLCASSLNRIVSSYNSPLHFGNGTRLTVT.

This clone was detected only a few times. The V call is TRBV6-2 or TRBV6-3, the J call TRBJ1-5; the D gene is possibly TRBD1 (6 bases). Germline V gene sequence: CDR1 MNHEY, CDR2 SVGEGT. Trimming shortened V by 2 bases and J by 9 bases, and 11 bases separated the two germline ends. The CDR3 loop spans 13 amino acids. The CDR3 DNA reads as TGTGCCAGCAGTTACAGGGGGGTGAGGCCCCAGCATTTT. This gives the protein CASSYRGVRPQHF.

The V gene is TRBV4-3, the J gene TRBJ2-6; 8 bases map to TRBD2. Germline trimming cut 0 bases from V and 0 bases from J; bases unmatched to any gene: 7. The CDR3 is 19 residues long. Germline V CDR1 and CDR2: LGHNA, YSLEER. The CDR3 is CASSQDPPRGGSGANVLTF. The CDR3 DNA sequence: TGCGCCAGCAGCCAAGATCCGCCTCGGGGGGGCTCTGGGGCCAACGTCCTGACTTTC.

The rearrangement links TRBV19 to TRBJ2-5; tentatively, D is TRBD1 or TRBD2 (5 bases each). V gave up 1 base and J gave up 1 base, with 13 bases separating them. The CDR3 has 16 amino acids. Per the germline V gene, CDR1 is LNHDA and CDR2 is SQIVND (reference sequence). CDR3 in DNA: TGTGCCAGTAGTATAGGGGGCCAAGAGGGCCAAGAGACCCAGTACTTC. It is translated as CASSIGGQEGQETQYF.

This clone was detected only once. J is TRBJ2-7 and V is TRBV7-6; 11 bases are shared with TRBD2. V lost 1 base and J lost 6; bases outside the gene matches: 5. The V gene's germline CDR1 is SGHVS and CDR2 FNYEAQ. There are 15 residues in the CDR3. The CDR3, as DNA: TGTGCCAGCAGCTTAGAGAGGCTAGCGGGAGGCGAGCAGTACTTC. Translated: CASSLERLAGGEQYF.

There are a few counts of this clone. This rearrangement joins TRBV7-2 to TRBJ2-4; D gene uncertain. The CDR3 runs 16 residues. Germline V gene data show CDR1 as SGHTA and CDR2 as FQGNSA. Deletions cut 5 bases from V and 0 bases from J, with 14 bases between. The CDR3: CASSIDTLLAKNIQYF. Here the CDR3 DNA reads TGTGCCAGCAGCATTGACACTCTTTTAGCCAAAAACATTCAGTACTTC.

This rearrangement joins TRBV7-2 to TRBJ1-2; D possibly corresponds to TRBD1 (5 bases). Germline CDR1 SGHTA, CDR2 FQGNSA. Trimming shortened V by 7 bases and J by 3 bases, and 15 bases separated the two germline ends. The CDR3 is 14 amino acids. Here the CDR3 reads CASTVLGGYYGYTF. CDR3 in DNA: TGTGCCAGCACCGTTTTGGGGGGATACTATGGCTACACCTTC.

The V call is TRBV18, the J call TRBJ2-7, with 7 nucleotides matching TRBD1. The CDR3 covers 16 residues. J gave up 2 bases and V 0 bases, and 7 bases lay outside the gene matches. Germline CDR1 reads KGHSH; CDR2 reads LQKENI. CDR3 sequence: CASSPPRQGDTYEQYF. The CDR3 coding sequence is TGTGCCAGCTCACCACCGAGACAGGGTGATACCTACGAGCAGTACTTC.

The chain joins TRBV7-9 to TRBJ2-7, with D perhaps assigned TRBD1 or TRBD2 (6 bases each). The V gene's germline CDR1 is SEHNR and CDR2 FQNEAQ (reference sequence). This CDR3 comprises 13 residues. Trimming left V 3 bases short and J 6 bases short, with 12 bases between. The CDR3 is CASSFRGLSEQYF. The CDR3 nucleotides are TGTGCCAGCAGCTTCCGGGGGCTTAGCGAGCAGTACTTC.

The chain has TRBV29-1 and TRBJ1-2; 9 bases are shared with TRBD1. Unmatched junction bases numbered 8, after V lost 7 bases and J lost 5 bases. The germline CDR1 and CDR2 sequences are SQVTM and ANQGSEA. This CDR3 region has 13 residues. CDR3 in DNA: TGCAGCGGAGCGGGACAGGGACAATATGGCTACACCTTC. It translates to CSGAGQGQYGYTF. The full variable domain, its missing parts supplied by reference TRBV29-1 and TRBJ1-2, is SAVISQKPSRDICQRGTSLTIQCQVDSQVTMMFWYRQQPGQSLTLIATANQGSEATYESGFVIDKFPISRPNLTFSTLTVSNMSPEDSSIYLCSGAGQGQYGYTFGSGTRLTVV.

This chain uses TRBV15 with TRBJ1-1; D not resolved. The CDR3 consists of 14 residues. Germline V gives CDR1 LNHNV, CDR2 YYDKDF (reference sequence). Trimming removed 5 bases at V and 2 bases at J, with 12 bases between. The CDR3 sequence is CATSRLGRNTEAFF. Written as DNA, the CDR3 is TGTGCCACCAGCCGCCTGGGCAGAAACACTGAAGCTTTCTTT.

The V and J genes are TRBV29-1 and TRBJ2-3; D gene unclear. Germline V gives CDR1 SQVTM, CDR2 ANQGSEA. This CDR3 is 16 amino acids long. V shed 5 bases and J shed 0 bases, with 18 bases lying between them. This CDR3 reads CSVSPGVASSTDTQYF. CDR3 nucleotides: TGCAGCGTTTCCCCTGGGGTGGCGAGTAGCACAGATACGCAGTATTTT.

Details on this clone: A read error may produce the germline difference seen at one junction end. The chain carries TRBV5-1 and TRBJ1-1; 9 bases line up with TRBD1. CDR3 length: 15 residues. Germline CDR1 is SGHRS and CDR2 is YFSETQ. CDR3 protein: CASRYLGQGNAEAFF. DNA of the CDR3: TGCGCCAGCAGATATCTCGGACAGGGGAACGCTGAAGCTTTCTTT.

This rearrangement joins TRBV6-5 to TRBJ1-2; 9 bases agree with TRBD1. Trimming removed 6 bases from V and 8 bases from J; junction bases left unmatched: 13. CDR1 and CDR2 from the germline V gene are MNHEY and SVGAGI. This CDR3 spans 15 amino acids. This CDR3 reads CASRDTRTGDRGYTF. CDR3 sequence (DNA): TGTGCCAGCAGGGACACTAGGACAGGGGATCGCGGCTACACCTTC.

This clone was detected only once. DNA of the CDR3: TGTGCCAGCAGCGTAGCTAGGGGGACTAGCGGGGGCACAGATACGCAGTATTTT. It codes for CASSVARGTSGGTDTQYF. V gene TRBV9 combines with J gene TRBJ2-3, with TRBD2 matching 13 bases. The CDR3 totals 18 residues. CDR1 is SGDLS and CDR2 is YYNGEE in the germline V gene. The J segment lost 1 base and the V segment lost 0 bases, leaving 5 bases of the junction unmatched.

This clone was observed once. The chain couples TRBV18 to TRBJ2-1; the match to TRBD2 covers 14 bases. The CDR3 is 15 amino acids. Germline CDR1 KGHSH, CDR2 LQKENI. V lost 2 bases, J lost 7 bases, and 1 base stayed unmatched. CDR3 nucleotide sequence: TGTGCCAGCTCACCAGGGACTAGCGGGAGTAATGAGCAGTTCTTC. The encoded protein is CASSPGTSGSNEQFF. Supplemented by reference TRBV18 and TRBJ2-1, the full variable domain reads NAGVMQNPRHLVRRRGQEARLRCSPMKGHSHVYWYRQLPEEGLKFMVYLQKENIIDESGMPKERFSAEFPKEGPSILRIQQVVRGDSAAYFCASSPGTSGSNEQFFGPGTRLTVL.

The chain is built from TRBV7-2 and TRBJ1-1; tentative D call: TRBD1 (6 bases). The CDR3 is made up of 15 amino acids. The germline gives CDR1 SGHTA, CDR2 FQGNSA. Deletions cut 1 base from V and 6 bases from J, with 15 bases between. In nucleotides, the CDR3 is TGTGCCAGCAGCTTAGACGGTCAGGGGAGACCTGAAGCTTTCTTT. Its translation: CASSLDGQGRPEAFF.

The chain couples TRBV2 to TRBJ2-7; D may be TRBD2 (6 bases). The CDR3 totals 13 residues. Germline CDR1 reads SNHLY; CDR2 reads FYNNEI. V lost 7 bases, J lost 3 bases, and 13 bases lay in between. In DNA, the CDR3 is TGTGCCAGCACCGGGGGACCTGACTACGAGCAGTACTTC. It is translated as CASTGGPDYEQYF.

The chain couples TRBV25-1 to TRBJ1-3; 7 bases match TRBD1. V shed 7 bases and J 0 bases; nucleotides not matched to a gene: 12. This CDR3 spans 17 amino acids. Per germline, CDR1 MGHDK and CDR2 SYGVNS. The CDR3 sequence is CASTLGQVGHSGNTIYF. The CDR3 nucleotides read TGTGCCAGCACCCTAGGACAGGTGGGGCACTCTGGAAACACCATATATTTT.

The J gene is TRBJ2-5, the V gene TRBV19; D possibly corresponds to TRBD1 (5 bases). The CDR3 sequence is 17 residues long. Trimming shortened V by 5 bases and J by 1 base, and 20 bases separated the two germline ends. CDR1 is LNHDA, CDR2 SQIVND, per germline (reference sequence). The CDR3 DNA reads TGTGCCAGTAGTCCTGGTGATAGGACAACCTTCCAAGAGACCCAGTACTTC. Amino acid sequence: CASSPGDRTTFQETQYF.

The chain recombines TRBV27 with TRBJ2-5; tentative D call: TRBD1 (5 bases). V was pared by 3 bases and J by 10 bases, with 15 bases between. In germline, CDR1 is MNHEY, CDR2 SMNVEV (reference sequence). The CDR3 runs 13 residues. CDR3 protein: CASSLTSTALQYF. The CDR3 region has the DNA TGTGCCAGCAGTTTGACGTCGACAGCTCTCCAGTACTTC.

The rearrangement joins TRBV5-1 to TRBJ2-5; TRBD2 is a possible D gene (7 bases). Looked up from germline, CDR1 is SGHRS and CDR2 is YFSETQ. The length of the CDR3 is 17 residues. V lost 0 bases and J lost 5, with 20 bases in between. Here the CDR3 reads CASSLALVAGAGETQYF. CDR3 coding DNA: TGCGCCAGCAGCTTGGCGTTGGTGGCGGGGGCAGGGGAGACCCAGTACTTC. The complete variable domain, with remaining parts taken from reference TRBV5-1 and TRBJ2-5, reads KAGVTQTPRYLIKTRGQQVTLSCSPISGHRSVSWYQQTPGQGLQFLFEYFSETQRNKGNFPGRFSGRQFSNSRSEMNVSTLELGDSALYLCASSLALVAGAGETQYFGPGTRLLVL.

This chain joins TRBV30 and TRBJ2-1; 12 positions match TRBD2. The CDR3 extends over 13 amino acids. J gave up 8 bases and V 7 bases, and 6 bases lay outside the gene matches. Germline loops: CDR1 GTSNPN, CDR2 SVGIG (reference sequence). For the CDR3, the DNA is TGTGCCTCAACTAGCGGGAGGACTCATGAGCAGTTCTTC. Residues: CASTSGRTHEQFF. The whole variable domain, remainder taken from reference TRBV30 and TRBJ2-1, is SQTIHQWPATLVQPVGSPLSLECTVEGTSNPNLYWYRQAAGRGLQLLFYSVGIGQISSEVPQNLSASRPQDRQFILSSKKLLLSDSGFYLCASTSGRTHEQFFGPGTRLTVL.

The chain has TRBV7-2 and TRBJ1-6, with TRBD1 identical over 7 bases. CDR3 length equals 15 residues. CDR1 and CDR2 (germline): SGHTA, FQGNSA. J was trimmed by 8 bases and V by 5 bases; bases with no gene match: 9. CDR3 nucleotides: TGTGCCAGCAGCAAGACAGGGAAAGCAGATTCACCCCTCCACTTT. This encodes CASSKTGKADSPLHF.

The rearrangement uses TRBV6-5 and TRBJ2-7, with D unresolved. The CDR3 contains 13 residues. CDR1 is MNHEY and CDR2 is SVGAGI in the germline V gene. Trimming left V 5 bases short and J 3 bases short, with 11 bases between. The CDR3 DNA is TGTGCCAGCAGTACCCACCTGGTCTACGAGCAGTACTTC. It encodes CASSTHLVYEQYF.

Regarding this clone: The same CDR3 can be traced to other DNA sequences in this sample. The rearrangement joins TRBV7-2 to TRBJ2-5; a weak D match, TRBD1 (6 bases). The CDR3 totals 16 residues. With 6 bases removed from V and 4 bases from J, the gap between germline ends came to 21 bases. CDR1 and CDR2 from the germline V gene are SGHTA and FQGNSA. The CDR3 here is CASSANRAGAGETQYF. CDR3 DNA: TGTGCCAGCAGTGCCAATCGTGCAGGGGCGGGAGAGACCCAGTACTTC.

The CDR3 DNA is TGCGCCAGCAGCCAAGCTATCTCAGGGGGCGCGGAGACCCAGTACTTC. As protein: CASSQAISGGAETQYF. This chain uses TRBV4-1 with TRBJ2-5, with 8 positions matching TRBD1. V lost 1 base, J lost 5 bases, and 9 bases stayed unmatched. This CDR3 contains 16 residues. Germline V gives CDR1 MGHRA, CDR2 YSYEKL.

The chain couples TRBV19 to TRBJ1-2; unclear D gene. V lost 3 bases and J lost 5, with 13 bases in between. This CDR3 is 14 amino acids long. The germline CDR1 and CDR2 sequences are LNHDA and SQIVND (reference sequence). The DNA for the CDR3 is TGTGCCAGTAGTATGTTGACGGGCCTTTATGGCTACACCTTC. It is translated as CASSMLTGLYGYTF. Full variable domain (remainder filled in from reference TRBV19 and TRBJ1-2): DGGITQSPKYLFRKEGQNVTLSCEQNLNHDAMYWYRQDPGQGLRLIYYSQIVNDFQKGDIAEGYSVSREKKESFPLTVTSAQKNPTAFYLCASSMLTGLYGYTFGSGTRLTVV.